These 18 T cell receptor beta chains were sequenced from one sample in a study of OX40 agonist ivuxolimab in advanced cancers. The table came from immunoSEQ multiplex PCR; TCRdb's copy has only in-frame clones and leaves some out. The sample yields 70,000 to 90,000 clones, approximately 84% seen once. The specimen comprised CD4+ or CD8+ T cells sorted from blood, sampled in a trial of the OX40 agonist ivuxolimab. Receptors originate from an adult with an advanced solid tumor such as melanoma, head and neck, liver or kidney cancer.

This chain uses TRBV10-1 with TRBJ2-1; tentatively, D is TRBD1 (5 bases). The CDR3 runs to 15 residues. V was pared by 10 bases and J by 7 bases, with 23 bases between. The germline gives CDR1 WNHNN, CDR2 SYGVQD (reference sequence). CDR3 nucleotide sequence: TGCGCCATCAACCCAGGGTCTAATGGAAGGAATGAGCAGTTCTTC. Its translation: CAINPGSNGRNEQFF.

CDR3 in DNA: TGCGCCAGCAGCCAGCGACGGACTCAGACCGGGGAGCTGTTTTTT. It translates to CASSQRRTQTGELFF. The rearrangement uses TRBV5-1 and TRBJ2-2; TRBD2 is a possible D gene (5 bases). Trimming took off 4 bases at V and 5 bases at J, with 15 bases between the two ends. This CDR3 has 15 amino acids. Germline-derived CDR1 and CDR2 are SGHRS and YFSETQ.

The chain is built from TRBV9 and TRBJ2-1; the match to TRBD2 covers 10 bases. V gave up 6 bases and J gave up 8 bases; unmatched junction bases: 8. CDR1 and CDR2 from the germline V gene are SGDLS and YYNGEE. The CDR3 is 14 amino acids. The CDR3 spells CASNPLAGVDEQFF. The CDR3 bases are TGTGCCAGCAATCCCCTAGCGGGGGTGGATGAGCAGTTCTTC.

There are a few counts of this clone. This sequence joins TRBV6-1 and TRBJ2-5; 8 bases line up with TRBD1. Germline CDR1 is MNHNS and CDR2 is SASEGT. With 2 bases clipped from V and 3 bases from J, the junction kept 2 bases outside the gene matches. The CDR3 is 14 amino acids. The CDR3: CASSERQGKETQYF. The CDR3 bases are TGTGCCAGCAGTGAACGACAGGGGAAAGAGACCCAGTACTTC.

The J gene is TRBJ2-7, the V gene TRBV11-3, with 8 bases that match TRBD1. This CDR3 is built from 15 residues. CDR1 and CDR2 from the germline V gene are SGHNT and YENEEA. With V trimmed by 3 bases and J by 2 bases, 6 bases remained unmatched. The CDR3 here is CASSFDLQGAYEQYF. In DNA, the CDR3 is TGTGCCAGCAGCTTCGATCTACAGGGGGCCTACGAGCAGTACTTC.

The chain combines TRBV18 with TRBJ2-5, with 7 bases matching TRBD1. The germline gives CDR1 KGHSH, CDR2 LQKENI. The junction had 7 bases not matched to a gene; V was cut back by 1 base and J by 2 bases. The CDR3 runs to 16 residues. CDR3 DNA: TGTGCCAGCTCACCACAGGGGGCCCTTCCTCAAGAGACCCAGTACTTC. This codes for CASSPQGALPQETQYF.

CDR3: CASSGPGPQFF. The CDR3 DNA reads TGTGCCAGCAGTGGGCCGGGACCTCAGTTCTTC. The chain couples TRBV27 to TRBJ2-1; D could derive from TRBD1 or TRBD2 (5 bases each). CDR1 is MNHEY, CDR2 SMNVEV, per germline (reference sequence). This CDR3 comprises 11 residues. Trimming took off 5 bases at V and 13 bases at J, with 12 bases between the two ends.

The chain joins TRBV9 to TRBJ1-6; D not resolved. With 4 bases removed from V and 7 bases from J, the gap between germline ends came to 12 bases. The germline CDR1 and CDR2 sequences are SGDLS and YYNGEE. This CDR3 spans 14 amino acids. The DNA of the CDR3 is TGTGCCAGCAGCACCGGGAATCCGAATTCACCCCTCCACTTT. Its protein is CASSTGNPNSPLHF.

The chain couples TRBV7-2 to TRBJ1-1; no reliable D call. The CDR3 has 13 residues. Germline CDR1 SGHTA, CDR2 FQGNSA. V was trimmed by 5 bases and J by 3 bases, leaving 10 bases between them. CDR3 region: CASSPTRDTEAFF. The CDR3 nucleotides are TGTGCCAGCAGCCCCACAAGAGACACTGAAGCTTTCTTT.

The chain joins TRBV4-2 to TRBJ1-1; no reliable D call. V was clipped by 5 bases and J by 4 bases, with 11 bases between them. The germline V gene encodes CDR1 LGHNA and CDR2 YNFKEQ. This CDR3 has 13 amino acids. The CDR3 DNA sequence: TGTGCCAGCAGCATGGGTTCGGCCACTGAAGCTTTCTTT. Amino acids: CASSMGSATEAFF.

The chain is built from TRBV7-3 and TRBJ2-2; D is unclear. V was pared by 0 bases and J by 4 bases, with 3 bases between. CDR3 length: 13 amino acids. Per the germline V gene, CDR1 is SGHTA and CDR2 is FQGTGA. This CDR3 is CASSLTLTGELFF. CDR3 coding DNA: TGTGCCAGCAGCTTAACTCTCACCGGGGAGCTGTTTTTT.

The CDR3 protein is CASRIEGASIYGYTF. CDR3 nucleotides: TGTGCCAGCAGAATAGAGGGGGCATCTATCTATGGCTACACCTTC. The V call is TRBV6-1, the J call TRBJ1-2, with 7 bases matching TRBD1. V dropped 6 bases and J dropped 4; count of bases not matched to a gene: 11. The CDR3 sequence is 15 residues long. Germline V lookup: CDR1 MNHNS, CDR2 SASEGT.

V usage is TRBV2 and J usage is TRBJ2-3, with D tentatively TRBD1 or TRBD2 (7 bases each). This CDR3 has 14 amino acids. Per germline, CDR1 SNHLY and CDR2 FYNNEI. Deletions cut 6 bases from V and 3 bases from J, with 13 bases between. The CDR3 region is CASSDREGTDTQYF. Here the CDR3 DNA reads TGTGCCAGCAGCGACAGGGAGGGGACAGATACGCAGTATTTT. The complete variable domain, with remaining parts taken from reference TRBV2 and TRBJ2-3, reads EPEVTQTPSHQVTQMGQEVILRCVPISNHLYFYWYRQILGQKVEFLVSFYNNEISEKSEIFDDQFSVERPDGSNFTLKIRSTKLEDSAMYFCASSDREGTDTQYFGPGTRLTVL.

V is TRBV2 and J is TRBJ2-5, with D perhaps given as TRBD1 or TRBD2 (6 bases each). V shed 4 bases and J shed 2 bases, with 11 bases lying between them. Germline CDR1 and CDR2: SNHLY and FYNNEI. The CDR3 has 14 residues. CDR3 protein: CASSVRGVQETQYF. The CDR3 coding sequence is TGTGCCAGCAGTGTTAGGGGGGTACAAGAGACCCAGTACTTC. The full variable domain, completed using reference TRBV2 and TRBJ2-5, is EPEVTQTPSHQVTQMGQEVILRCVPISNHLYFYWYRQILGQKVEFLVSFYNNEISEKSEIFDDQFSVERPDGSNFTLKIRSTKLEDSAMYFCASSVRGVQETQYFGPGTRLLVL.

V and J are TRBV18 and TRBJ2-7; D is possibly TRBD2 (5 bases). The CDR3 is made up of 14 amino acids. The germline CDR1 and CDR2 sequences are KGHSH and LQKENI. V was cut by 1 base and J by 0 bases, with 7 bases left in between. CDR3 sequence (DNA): TGTGCCAGCTCACCACGACGGGACTCCTACGAGCAGTACTTC. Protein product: CASSPRRDSYEQYF. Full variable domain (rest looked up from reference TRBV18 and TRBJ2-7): NAGVMQNPRHLVRRRGQEARLRCSPMKGHSHVYWYRQLPEEGLKFMVYLQKENIIDESGMPKERFSAEFPKEGPSILRIQQVVRGDSAAYFCASSPRRDSYEQYFGPGTRLTVT.

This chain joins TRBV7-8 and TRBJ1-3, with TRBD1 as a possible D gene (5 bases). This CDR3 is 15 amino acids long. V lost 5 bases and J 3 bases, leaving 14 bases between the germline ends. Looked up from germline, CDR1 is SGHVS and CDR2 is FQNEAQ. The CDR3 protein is CASSPNVGGGNTIYF. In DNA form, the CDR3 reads TGTGCCAGCAGCCCTAATGTCGGGGGTGGAAACACCATATATTTT.

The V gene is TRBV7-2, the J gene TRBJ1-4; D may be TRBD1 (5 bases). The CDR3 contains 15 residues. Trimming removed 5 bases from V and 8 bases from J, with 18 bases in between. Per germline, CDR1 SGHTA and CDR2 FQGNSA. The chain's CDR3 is CASSPGTIRREKLFF. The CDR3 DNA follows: TGTGCCAGCAGCCCAGGGACTATCAGGAGAGAAAAACTGTTTTTT.

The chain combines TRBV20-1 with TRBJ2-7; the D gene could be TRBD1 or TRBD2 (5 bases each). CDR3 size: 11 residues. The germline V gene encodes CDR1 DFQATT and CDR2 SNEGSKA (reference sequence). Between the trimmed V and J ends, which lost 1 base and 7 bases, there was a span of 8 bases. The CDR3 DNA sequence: TGCAGTGCTAGAGTGGGGGTTGAGCAGTACTTC. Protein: CSARVGVEQYF.